A single sample gave rise to the 14 T cell receptor beta chains below, sequenced in a study of vaccination effects on CD4 cells after COVID-19. Their antigens are not known. Profiled with immunoSEQ multiplex PCR; TCRdb holds only in-frame clones, not every one. The sample has 20,000 to 25,000 clones, under 75% seen once. Using viral peptide pools, the ViraFEST assay grew out antigen-specific CD4+ T cells prior to sequencing. Culture proceeded for more than 8 days, and CD4+ T cells were then isolated. None of the vaccinated had previously contracted SARS-CoV-2, and their nucleocapsid antibodies tested negative. The source material was CD4+ T cells from PBMCs cultured with HCoV-OC43 spike peptides, sampled before COVID-19 vaccination. Subset given: HCoV-OC43 spike overlapping peptide pool stimulation. The receptors come from a human donor who received a COVID-19 vaccine.

This sequence joins TRBV4-1 and TRBJ1-2; no firm D call. V was trimmed by 2 bases and J by 2 bases, leaving 9 bases between them. This CDR3 has 14 residues. Germline values: CDR1 MGHRA, CDR2 YSYEKL. CDR3 in DNA: TGCGCCAGCAGCCAACAGGAGGTCAACTATGGCTACACCTTC. It yields the protein CASSQQEVNYGYTF.

This chain links TRBV13 with TRBJ1-4; TRBD1 might be the D (5 bases). The CDR3 sequence is 14 residues long. The V gene's germline CDR1 is PRHDT and CDR2 FYEKMQ (reference sequence). Trimming removed 5 bases at V and 8 bases at J, with 15 bases between. The CDR3 DNA sequence: TGTGCCAGCAGCCCCCAGGGAAGGCGGGAAAAACTGTTTTTT. Encoded protein: CASSPQGRREKLFF.

The sample holds one count of this clone. The V call is TRBV19, the J call TRBJ2-2; D remains unclear. The germline V and J ends were trimmed by 4 bases and 0 bases, with 15 bases remaining between them. CDR3 length: 17 residues. CDR1 and CDR2 (germline): LNHDA, SQIVND (reference sequence). DNA of the CDR3: TGTGCCAGTAGTACGGAGTCCGGCCGAACGAACACCGGGGAGCTGTTTTTT. Translating it yields CASSTESGRTNTGELFF.

This chain links TRBV7-2 with TRBJ2-5; D tentatively fits TRBD1 or TRBD2 (5 bases each). CDR1 and CDR2 from the germline V gene are SGHTA and FQGNSA. V lost 4 bases, J lost 3 bases, and 18 bases lay in between. The CDR3 has 16 residues. CDR3 residues: CASSSNPRGAEETQYF. In DNA, the CDR3 is TGTGCCAGCAGCTCCAACCCGAGAGGGGCGGAAGAGACCCAGTACTTC.

V is TRBV18 and J is TRBJ2-3, with D possibly matching TRBD1 (5 bases). Germline CDR1 and CDR2: KGHSH and LQKENI. V was cut by 5 bases and J by 3 bases, with 12 bases left in between. CDR3 length: 14 amino acids. CDR3 coding DNA: TGTGCCAGCTCATCCCGACAGCCGACAGATACGCAGTATTTT. This sequence encodes CASSSRQPTDTQYF.

The rearrangement joins TRBV12-5 to TRBJ2-2; unclear D gene. The CDR3 extends over 12 amino acids. Germline V gene lookup returns CDR1 LGHNT and CDR2 FRNRAP. V gave up 4 bases and J gave up 7 bases, with 7 bases separating them. CDR3 protein: CASGWLRGELFF. CDR3 coding DNA: TGTGCTAGTGGTTGGTTGCGCGGGGAGCTGTTTTTT.

DNA of the CDR3: TGTGCCATCGTTTCGAGGGGAGATAAAAACACCATATATTTT. Translated, it gives CAIVSRGDKNTIYF. The chain recombines TRBV2 with TRBJ1-3, with D possibly TRBD1 on 5 matching bases. In germline, CDR1 is SNHLY, CDR2 FYNNEI. The CDR3 length is 14 residues. Trimming removed 10 bases at V and 6 bases at J, with 19 bases between.

This clone was counted between two and nine times. This sequence joins TRBV11-2 and TRBJ2-2; TRBD1 matches at 10 bases. Germline-derived CDR1 and CDR2 are SGHAT and FQNNGV. The V gene end was trimmed by 2 bases and the J gene end by 5 bases; junction bases not matched to a gene: 8. This CDR3 comprises 17 residues. CDR3 DNA sequence: TGTGCCAGCAGCTTACGTCCCGGGACAGGGGAAACCGGGGAGCTGTTTTTT. Its translation is CASSLRPGTGETGELFF.

The chain combines TRBV19 with TRBJ1-2, with a possible D match to TRBD1 (5 bases). The CDR3 length is 14 residues. Germline CDR1 reads LNHDA; CDR2 reads SQIVND (reference sequence). The V gene lost 1 base and the J gene lost 4 bases, with 10 bases spanning the gap. The CDR3 is CASSIVTGIYGYTF. Written as DNA, the CDR3 is TGTGCCAGTAGTATAGTAACAGGAATCTATGGCTACACCTTC.

This clone showed up just a few times. The chain carries TRBV6-5 and TRBJ1-1; a weak D match, TRBD1 (5 bases). This CDR3 spans 12 amino acids. Germline-derived CDR1 and CDR2 are MNHEY and SVGAGI. V lost 6 bases to trimming and J lost 5 bases, with 10 bases between them. CDR3 sequence (DNA): TGTGCCAGCAGCGCTGGGGGGACTGAAGCTTTCTTT. Translated, it gives CASSAGGTEAFF.

The chain has TRBV5-1 and TRBJ1-3, with 9 bases matching TRBD1. Trimming took 3 bases from V and 0 from J; bases not matched to a gene: 4. From germline, CDR1 is SGHRS and CDR2 YFSETQ. CDR3 size: 16 residues. CDR3 nucleotide sequence: TGCGCCAGCAGCTCCGGACAGGGGAGCTCTGGAAACACCATATATTTT. Translated: CASSSGQGSSGNTIYF.

This chain connects TRBV9 to TRBJ1-2, with TRBD1 identical over 9 bases. The CDR3 totals 14 residues. The V segment lost 0 bases and the J segment 7 bases; nucleotides outside the gene matches: 4. Germline V gene sequence: CDR1 SGDLS, CDR2 YYNGEE. The CDR3: CASSVVDRGGGYTF. The CDR3 DNA reads TGTGCCAGCAGCGTAGTGGACAGGGGTGGTGGCTACACCTTC.

The table lists this clone with a count of one. The chain combines TRBV5-1 with TRBJ1-5; 8 nucleotides line up with TRBD1. The V and J ends lost 0 bases and 5 bases, in that order; junction bases with no gene match: 4. This CDR3 has 15 amino acids. Germline loops: CDR1 SGHRS, CDR2 YFSETQ. The CDR3 DNA reads as TGCGCCAGCAGCTTGGGTGGACAGGGCCATCAGCCCCAGCATTTT. This translates into CASSLGGQGHQPQHF. Supplemented by reference TRBV5-1 and TRBJ1-5, the full variable domain reads KAGVTQTPRYLIKTRGQQVTLSCSPISGHRSVSWYQQTPGQGLQFLFEYFSETQRNKGNFPGRFSGRQFSNSRSEMNVSTLELGDSALYLCASSLGGQGHQPQHFGDGTRLSIL.

The chain joins TRBV9 to TRBJ1-4, with 10 bases that match TRBD1. This CDR3 comprises 13 residues. J lost 8 bases, V lost 3 bases, and 1 base had no gene match. The V gene's germline CDR1 is SGDLS and CDR2 YYNGEE. The CDR3, as DNA: TGTGCCAGCAGCGCGGGACAGGGGGAAAAACTGTTTTTT. This gives the protein CASSAGQGEKLFF.